Sequencing of this TCR beta chain was carried out in a study of T-cell reconstitution after alpha-beta-depleted transplantation in children. The CDR3 contains 15 residues. Germline V gives CDR1 SGHRS, CDR2 YFSETQ. Trimming removed 1 base from V and 0 bases from J, with 10 bases in between. Unique molecular identifiers were used to barcode this TCRbeta library. MiXCR, applied by TCRdb to the PCR reads, yields one record per CDR3 protein. The sample shows about 270,000 distinct CDR3 sequences, over 8% of them seen only once. This clonotype was seen a handful of times. The receptor was derived from a human donor who donated a stem cell graft to a child with SCID. V is TRBV5-1 and J is TRBJ1-2; D is uncertain. Material: PBMCs from the stem cell graft donor, obtained from the stem cell graft. The CDR3 DNA reads as TGCGCCAGCAGCTTGTCGGCAGGTTCTAACTATGGCTACACCTTC. It yields the protein CASSLSAGSNYGYTF.